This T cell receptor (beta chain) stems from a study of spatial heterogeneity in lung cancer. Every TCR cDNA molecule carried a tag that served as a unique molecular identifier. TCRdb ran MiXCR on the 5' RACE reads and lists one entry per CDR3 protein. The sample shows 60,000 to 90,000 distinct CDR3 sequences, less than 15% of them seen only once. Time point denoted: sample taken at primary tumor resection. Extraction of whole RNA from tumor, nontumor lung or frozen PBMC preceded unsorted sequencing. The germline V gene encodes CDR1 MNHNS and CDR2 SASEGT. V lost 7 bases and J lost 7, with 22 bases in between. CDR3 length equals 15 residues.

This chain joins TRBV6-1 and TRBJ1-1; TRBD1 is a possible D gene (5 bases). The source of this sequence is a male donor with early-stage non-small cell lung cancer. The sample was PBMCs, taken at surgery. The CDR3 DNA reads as TGTGCCAGCATTAGAGGGGCTAACCGCCGGGATGAAGCTTTCTTT. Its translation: CASIRGANRRDEAFF.